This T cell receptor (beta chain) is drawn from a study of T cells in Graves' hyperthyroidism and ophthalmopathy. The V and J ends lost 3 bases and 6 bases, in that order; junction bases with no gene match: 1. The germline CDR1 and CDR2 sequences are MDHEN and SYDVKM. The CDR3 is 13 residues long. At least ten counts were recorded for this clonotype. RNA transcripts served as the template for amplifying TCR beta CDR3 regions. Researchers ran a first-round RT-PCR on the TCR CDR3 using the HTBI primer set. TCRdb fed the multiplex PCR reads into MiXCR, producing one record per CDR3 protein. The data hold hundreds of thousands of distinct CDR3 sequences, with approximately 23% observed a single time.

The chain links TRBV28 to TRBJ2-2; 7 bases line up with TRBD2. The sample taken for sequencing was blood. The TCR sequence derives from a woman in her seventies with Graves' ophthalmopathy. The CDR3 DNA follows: TGTGCCAGCAGTTTGAGCGGGGCCGGGGAGCTGTTTTTT. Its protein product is CASSLSGAGELFF.